These 27 T cell receptor beta chains were sequenced from one sample in a study of blood T cell repertoires in COVID-19. Only in-frame clones appear in the TCRdb table, and some are missing; sequencing was by immunoSEQ multiplex PCR. Among around 190,000 clones listed, about 81% were seen once. Specimen: PBMCs or T cells enriched from blood (not recorded which). These receptors all come from a woman aged 30 to 39 who had recovered from COVID-19.

The rearrangement uses TRBV21-1 and TRBJ2-1; the table gives TRBD1 as D, unverified against the DNA. TRBV21-1 is labeled a pseudogene. The CDR3 has 17 amino acids. The CDR3 DNA reads as TGTGCCAGCAGCAAAGCCCAAGGGGGATGGGTTTATAATGAGCAGTTCTTC. As protein: CASSKAQGGWVYNEQFF.

This chain joins TRBV19 and TRBJ1-5; 8 positions match TRBD1. Trimming at V came to 6 bases and at J to 5 bases, leaving 6 bases not matched to a gene. The germline V gene has CDR1 LNHDA and CDR2 SQIVND (reference sequence). This CDR3 is built from 14 residues. The CDR3 reads CASSLRGPDQPQHF. CDR3 sequence (DNA): TGTGCCAGTAGCCTCAGGGGGCCTGATCAGCCCCAGCATTTT.

This chain links TRBV27 with TRBJ1-1; 7 nucleotides match TRBD1. CDR3 size: 14 residues. J lost 5 bases, V lost 5 bases, and 8 bases had no gene match. Germline V CDR1 and CDR2: MNHEY, SMNVEV (reference sequence). The CDR3 loop is CASSIRQGWTEAFF. As DNA, the CDR3 is TGTGCCAGCAGTATACGACAGGGATGGACTGAAGCTTTCTTT.

The chain uses TRBV5-8 and TRBJ1-1; D gene uncertain. Per the germline V gene, CDR1 is SGHTS and CDR2 is YDEGEE. Trimming took off 7 bases at V and 5 bases at J, with 12 bases between the two ends. The CDR3 totals 12 residues. The CDR3 region is CASPQTWTEAFF. The CDR3 coding sequence is TGTGCCAGCCCCCAGACTTGGACTGAAGCTTTCTTT.

The chain combines TRBV4-1 with TRBJ2-3; 8 positions match TRBD2. Germline CDR1 MGHRA, CDR2 YSYEKL. The CDR3 covers 15 residues. Germline trimming cut 2 bases from V and 4 bases from J; bases unmatched to any gene: 5. The CDR3 nucleotides read TGCGCCAGCAGCCAAAGGGGACTAGGGTCAGATACGCAGTATTTT. Translation: CASSQRGLGSDTQYF.

The rearrangement uses TRBV6-5 and TRBJ1-6; D is possibly TRBD1 (5 bases). Germline V CDR1 and CDR2: MNHEY, SVGAGI. Trimming cost V 5 bases and J 8 bases, with 16 bases left between them. This CDR3 has 15 residues. CDR3 loop: CASSLRQIYDSPLHF. The CDR3 nucleotides read TGTGCCAGCAGTCTCAGACAGATTTATGATTCACCCCTCCACTTT.

The DNA for the CDR3 is TGTGCCAGCAGCAAGGAACTAGCGGGGCCCTACGAGCAGTACGTC. Translated: CASSKELAGPYEQYV. The rearrangement links TRBV21-1 to TRBJ2-7; no DNA check was done on the table's D call, TRBD2. TRBV21-1 is assigned pseudogene status. This CDR3 has 15 residues.

The V call is TRBV7-6, the J call TRBJ2-3, with TRBD2 matching over 11 bases. Germline V CDR1 and CDR2: SGHVS, FNYEAQ. Trimming at V came to 1 base and at J to 4 bases, leaving 7 bases not matched to a gene. The CDR3 totals 17 residues. CDR3 sequence: CASSLGLAGGPPDTQYF. The CDR3 DNA is TGTGCCAGCAGCTTAGGATTAGCGGGGGGGCCGCCAGATACGCAGTATTTT.

This chain joins TRBV18 and TRBJ1-2; 9 bases agree with TRBD1. J gave up 8 bases and V 2 bases, and 6 bases lay outside the gene matches. Germline lookup yields CDR1 KGHSH and CDR2 LQKENI. The CDR3 length is 14 residues. CDR3 amino acids: CASSPEGQGDGYTF. CDR3 nucleotides: TGTGCCAGCTCACCAGAGGGACAGGGAGACGGCTACACCTTC.

The chain uses TRBV10-3 and TRBJ1-6; TRBD1 might be the D (5 bases). The CDR3 length is 15 residues. Germline loops: CDR1 ENHRY, CDR2 SYGVKD. V was trimmed by 6 bases and J by 5 bases, leaving 14 bases between them. Written as DNA, the CDR3 is TGTGCCATCAGGGTTGGGGGGAGTAATAATTCACCCCTCCACTTT. Its protein is CAIRVGGSNNSPLHF.

CDR3 amino acids: CATSSGTGHMNSPLHF. For the CDR3, the DNA is TGTGCCACCAGCAGCGGGACAGGGCATATGAATTCACCCCTCCACTTT. The rearrangement links TRBV15 to TRBJ1-6; 9 nucleotides line up with TRBD1. This CDR3 region has 16 residues. V trimming: 3 bases; J trimming: 7 bases; junction bases outside the gene matches: 7. In germline, CDR1 is LNHNV, CDR2 YYDKDF (reference sequence).

This clone has a single count. The chain is built from TRBV24-1 and TRBJ2-1, with 8 bases fitting TRBD1. In germline, CDR1 is KGHDR, CDR2 SFDVKD. The CDR3 spans 15 residues. V trimming: 3 bases; J trimming: 9 bases; junction bases outside the gene matches: 9. The CDR3 loop is CATSDHSDRDSEQFF. DNA of the CDR3: TGTGCCACCAGTGATCACTCGGACAGGGACAGTGAGCAGTTCTTC.

The chain carries TRBV5-6 and TRBJ2-5; 11 nucleotides agree with TRBD2. This CDR3 contains 16 residues. Germline loops: CDR1 SGHDT, CDR2 YYEEEE. J lost 2 bases, V lost 4 bases, and 7 bases had no gene match. CDR3 nucleotides: TGTGCCAGCAGCCGGCCTAGCGGGAGGAGACAAGAGACCCAGTACTTC. Amino acid sequence: CASSRPSGRRQETQYF.

The genes are TRBV29-1 and TRBJ1-4; 9 nucleotides agree with TRBD1. Trimming removed 5 bases from V and 5 bases from J; junction bases left unmatched: 3. There are 13 residues in the CDR3. Germline lookup yields CDR1 SQVTM and CDR2 ANQGSEA. The CDR3 DNA reads TGCAGCGTTTTCGGACAGGGGAATGAAAAACTGTTTTTT. Its protein product is CSVFGQGNEKLFF.

Only one count was recorded for this clone. The rearrangement uses TRBV11-2 and TRBJ2-2, with a possible D match to TRBD1 (6 bases). This CDR3 spans 16 amino acids. The V gene's germline CDR1 is SGHAT and CDR2 FQNNGV. Trimming removed 5 bases from V and 1 base from J, with 14 bases in between. The CDR3 DNA follows: TGTGCCAGCAGCAAACGACAGGCATTGAACACCGGGGAGCTGTTTTTT. This gives the protein CASSKRQALNTGELFF.

This sequence joins TRBV4-1 and TRBJ1-2; D is undetermined. The V gene lost 1 base and the J gene lost 7 bases, with 13 bases spanning the gap. Germline CDR1 MGHRA, CDR2 YSYEKL. This CDR3 has 14 residues. CDR3 DNA: TGCGCCAGCAGCCAAGTAATTGGAGGGTCTGGCTACACCTTC. Translation: CASSQVIGGSGYTF.

The chain employs TRBV6-5 and TRBJ1-4; 7 nucleotides line up with TRBD1. With 6 bases clipped from V and 0 bases from J, the junction kept 4 bases outside the gene matches. CDR3 length: 15 residues. Germline values: CDR1 MNHEY, CDR2 SVGAGI. CDR3 protein: CASRRDRTTNEKLFF. The CDR3 DNA sequence: TGTGCCAGCAGGAGGGACAGAACAACTAATGAAAAACTGTTTTTT.

The chain carries TRBV7-9 and TRBJ2-3; 7 bases match TRBD2. The CDR3 is 15 amino acids. The germline V gene encodes CDR1 SEHNR and CDR2 FQNEAQ (reference sequence). J was trimmed by 0 bases and V by 8 bases; bases with no gene match: 8. The chain's CDR3 is CASYSTGGSTDTQYF. Here the CDR3 DNA reads TGTGCCAGCTATAGTACGGGAGGCAGCACAGATACGCAGTATTTT.

The chain uses TRBV28 and TRBJ2-7, with TRBD2 matching over 10 bases. CDR1 is MDHEN and CDR2 is SYDVKM in the germline V gene. The CDR3 runs to 13 residues. Trimming cost V 5 bases and J 7 bases; bases outside gene matches: 5. The CDR3 protein is CASSPGLAAEQYV. CDR3 in DNA: TGTGCCAGCAGTCCTGGACTAGCGGCGGAGCAGTACGTC.

The chain joins TRBV5-4 to TRBJ1-6, with a tentative D call TRBD1 (6 bases). V was shortened by 3 bases and J by 9 bases, with 16 bases between the two germline ends. The CDR3 contains 15 residues. Germline lookup yields CDR1 SGHNT and CDR2 YYREEE (reference sequence). The CDR3 here is CASSYSVGGPSPLHF. The CDR3 DNA sequence: TGTGCCAGCAGCTACTCTGTGGGGGGGCCTTCACCCCTCCACTTT.

This sequence joins TRBV19 and TRBJ2-6; weak D call: TRBD2 (6 bases). The V and J ends lost 5 bases and 4 bases respectively, with 18 bases between them. Germline lookup yields CDR1 LNHDA and CDR2 SQIVND (reference sequence). The CDR3 extends over 17 amino acids. The CDR3 protein is CASSARDSPGGANVLTF. Written as DNA, the CDR3 is TGTGCCAGTAGTGCCCGGGACTCCCCGGGGGGGGCCAACGTCCTGACTTTC.

CDR3 in amino acids: CASSLDRERDQPQHF. In DNA, the CDR3 is TGTGCCAGCAGTCTCGACAGGGAAAGGGATCAGCCCCAGCATTTT. The V call is TRBV28, the J call TRBJ1-5; 7 bases are shared with TRBD1. This CDR3 region has 15 residues. Germline V gives CDR1 MDHEN, CDR2 SYDVKM. V gave up 5 bases and J gave up 5 bases; unmatched junction bases: 9.

This sequence joins TRBV5-1 and TRBJ2-1, with D unclear. Germline V gene lookup returns CDR1 SGHRS and CDR2 YFSETQ. Trimming stripped 0 bases from V and 0 bases from J, with 7 bases between. This CDR3 comprises 15 residues. The CDR3 DNA reads as TGCGCCAGCAGCTTGGAACCTAGCTCCTACAATGAGCAGTTCTTC. Translated: CASSLEPSSYNEQFF.

The rearrangement joins TRBV29-1 to TRBJ1-3, with D possibly TRBD1 on 5 matching bases. The germline CDR1 and CDR2 sequences are SQVTM and ANQGSEA. CDR3 length: 13 amino acids. With 4 bases removed from V and 2 bases from J, the gap between germline ends came to 9 bases. CDR3 in DNA: TGCAGCGTTGTTTGGGGGGCTGGAAACACCATATATTTT. Its protein product is CSVVWGAGNTIYF.

The chain employs TRBV4-2 and TRBJ1-1; D possibly corresponds to TRBD1 (5 bases). Germline V lookup: CDR1 LGHNA, CDR2 YNFKEQ. The CDR3 length is 14 residues. The V gene lost 1 base and the J gene lost 4 bases, with 10 bases spanning the gap. As DNA, the CDR3 is TGTGCCAGCAGCCAAGCGGGGGAGGGCACTGAAGCTTTCTTT. This gives the protein CASSQAGEGTEAFF.

The chain joins TRBV28 to TRBJ1-5, with D unclear. Germline V gene lookup returns CDR1 MDHEN and CDR2 SYDVKM. CDR3 length: 14 residues. Trimming pared 3 bases from V and 3 bases from J, leaving 9 bases between. CDR3 in amino acids: CASSLRRYNQPQHF. The CDR3, as DNA: TGTGCCAGCAGTTTGCGGCGTTACAATCAGCCCCAGCATTTT.

The rearrangement links TRBV5-4 to TRBJ2-5, with unresolved D. CDR1 SGHNT and CDR2 YYREEE come from the germline V gene (reference sequence). Trimming cost V 1 base and J 1 base, with 5 bases left between them. The CDR3 has 13 amino acids. Here the CDR3 reads CASSLNFQETQYF. CDR3 nucleotides: TGTGCCAGCAGCTTGAACTTCCAAGAGACCCAGTACTTC.